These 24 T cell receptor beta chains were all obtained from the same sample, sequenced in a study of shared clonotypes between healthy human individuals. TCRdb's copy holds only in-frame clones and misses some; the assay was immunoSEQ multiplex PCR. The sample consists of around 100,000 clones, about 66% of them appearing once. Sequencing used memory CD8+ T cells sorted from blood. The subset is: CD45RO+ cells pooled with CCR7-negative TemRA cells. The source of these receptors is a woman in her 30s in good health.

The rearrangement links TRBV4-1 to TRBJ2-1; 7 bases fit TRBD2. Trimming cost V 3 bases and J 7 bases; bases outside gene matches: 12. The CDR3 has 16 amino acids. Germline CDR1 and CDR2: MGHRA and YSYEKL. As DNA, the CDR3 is TGCGCCAGCAGCCACGTGGGAGGGCCGGATATGAATGAGCAGTTCTTC. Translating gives CASSHVGGPDMNEQFF.

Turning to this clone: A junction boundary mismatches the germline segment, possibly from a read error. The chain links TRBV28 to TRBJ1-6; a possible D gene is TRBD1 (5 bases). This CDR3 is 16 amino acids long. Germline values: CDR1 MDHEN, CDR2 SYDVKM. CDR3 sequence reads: CASSLGADSYNSPPHF. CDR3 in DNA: TGTGCCAGCAGTTTAGGGGCCGACTCCTATAATTCACCCCCCCACTTT.

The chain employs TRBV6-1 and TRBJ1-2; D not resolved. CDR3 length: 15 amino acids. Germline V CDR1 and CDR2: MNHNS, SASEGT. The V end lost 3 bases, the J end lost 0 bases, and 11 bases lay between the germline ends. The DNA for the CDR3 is TGTGCCAGCAGTGAGGCGGTTAGTCCTAACTATGGCTACACCTTC. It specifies CASSEAVSPNYGYTF.

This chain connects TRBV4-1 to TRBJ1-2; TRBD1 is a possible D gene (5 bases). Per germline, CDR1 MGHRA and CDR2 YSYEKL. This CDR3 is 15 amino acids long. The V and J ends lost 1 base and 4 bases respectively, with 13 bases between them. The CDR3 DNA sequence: TGCGCCAGCAGCCAAGGACCGGGACGGTTCTATGGCTACACCTTC. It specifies CASSQGPGRFYGYTF.

This CDR3 reads CASSLRSVNTEAFF. CDR3 nucleotide sequence: TGTGCCAGCAGTCTGCGCTCAGTGAACACTGAAGCTTTCTTT. The rearrangement links TRBV25-1 to TRBJ1-1; no firm D call. The CDR3 length is 14 residues. Germline values: CDR1 MGHDK, CDR2 SYGVNS. Trimming left V 5 bases short and J 0 bases short, with 10 bases between.

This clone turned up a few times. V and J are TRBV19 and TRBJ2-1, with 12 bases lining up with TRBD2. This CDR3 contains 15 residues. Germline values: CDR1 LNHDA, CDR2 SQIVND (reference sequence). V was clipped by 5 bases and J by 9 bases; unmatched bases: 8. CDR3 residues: CASSVTSGSPSEQFF. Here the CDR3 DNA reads TGTGCCAGTAGTGTGACTAGCGGGAGTCCTAGTGAGCAGTTCTTC. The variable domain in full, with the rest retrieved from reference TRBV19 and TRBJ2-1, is DGGITQSPKYLFRKEGQNVTLSCEQNLNHDAMYWYRQDPGQGLRLIYYSQIVNDFQKGDIAEGYSVSREKKESFPLTVTSAQKNPTAFYLCASSVTSGSPSEQFFGPGTRLTVL.

The CDR3 DNA follows: TGTGCCAGCATCCCAAGGCCGGGGGTTAAGAGCTCGAACACTGAAGCTTTCTTT. Amino acids: CASIPRPGVKSSNTEAFF. V is TRBV28 and J is TRBJ1-1; a possible D gene is TRBD1 (5 bases). Trimming cost V 7 bases and J 1 base, with 25 bases left between them. The length of the CDR3 is 18 residues. Per germline, CDR1 MDHEN and CDR2 SYDVKM.

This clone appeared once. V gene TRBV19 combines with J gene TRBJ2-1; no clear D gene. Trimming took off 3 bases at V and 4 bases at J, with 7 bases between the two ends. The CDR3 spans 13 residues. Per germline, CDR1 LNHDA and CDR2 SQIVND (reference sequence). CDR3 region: CASSIWSYNEQFF. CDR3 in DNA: TGTGCCAGTAGTATTTGGTCATACAATGAGCAGTTCTTC.

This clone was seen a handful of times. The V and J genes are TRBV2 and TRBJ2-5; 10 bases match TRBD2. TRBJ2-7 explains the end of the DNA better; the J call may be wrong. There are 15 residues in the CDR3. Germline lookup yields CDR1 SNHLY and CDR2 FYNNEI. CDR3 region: CATTTPSGGKYEQYF. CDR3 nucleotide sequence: TGTGCCACAACTACTCCTAGCGGGGGAAAATACGAGCAGTACTTC.

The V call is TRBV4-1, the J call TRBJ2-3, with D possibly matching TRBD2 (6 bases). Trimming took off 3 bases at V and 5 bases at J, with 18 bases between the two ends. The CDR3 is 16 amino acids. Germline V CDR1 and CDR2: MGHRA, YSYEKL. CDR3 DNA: TGCGCCAGCAGCCAGCGGGACTTTCCCGGGGGAGATACGCAGTATTTT. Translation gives CASSQRDFPGGDTQYF.

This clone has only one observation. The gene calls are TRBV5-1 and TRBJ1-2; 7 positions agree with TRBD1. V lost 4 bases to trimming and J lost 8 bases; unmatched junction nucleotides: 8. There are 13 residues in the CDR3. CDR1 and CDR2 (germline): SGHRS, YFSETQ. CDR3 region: CASSPLGQQGYTF. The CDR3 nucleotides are TGCGCCAGCAGCCCCCTGGGACAGCAAGGCTACACCTTC.

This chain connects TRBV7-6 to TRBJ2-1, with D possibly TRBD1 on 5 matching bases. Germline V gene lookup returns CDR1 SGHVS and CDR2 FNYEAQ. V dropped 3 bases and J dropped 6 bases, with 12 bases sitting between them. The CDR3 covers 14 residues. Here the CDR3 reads CASSFGSRGNEQFF. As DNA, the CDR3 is TGTGCCAGCAGCTTTGGTTCTAGGGGCAATGAGCAGTTCTTC.

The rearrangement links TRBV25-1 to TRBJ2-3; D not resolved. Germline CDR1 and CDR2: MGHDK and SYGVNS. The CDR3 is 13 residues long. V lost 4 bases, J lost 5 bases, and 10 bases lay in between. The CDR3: CASSVGVVDTQYF. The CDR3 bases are TGTGCCAGCAGTGTTGGGGTTGTAGATACGCAGTATTTT. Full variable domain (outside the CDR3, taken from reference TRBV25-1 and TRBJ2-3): EADIYQTPRYLVIGTGKKITLECSQTMGHDKMYWYQQDPGMELHLIHYSYGVNSTEKGDLSSESTVSRIRTEHFPLTLESARPSHTSQYLCASSVGVVDTQYFGPGTRLTVL.

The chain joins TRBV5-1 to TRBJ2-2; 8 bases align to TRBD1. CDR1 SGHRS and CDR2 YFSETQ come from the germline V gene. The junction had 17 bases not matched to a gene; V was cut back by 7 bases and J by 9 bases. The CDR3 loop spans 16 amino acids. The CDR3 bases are TGCGCCAGCCATTCTCAGCCAGGGGGCGCGGGTAGGGAGCTGTTTTTT. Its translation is CASHSQPGGAGRELFF.

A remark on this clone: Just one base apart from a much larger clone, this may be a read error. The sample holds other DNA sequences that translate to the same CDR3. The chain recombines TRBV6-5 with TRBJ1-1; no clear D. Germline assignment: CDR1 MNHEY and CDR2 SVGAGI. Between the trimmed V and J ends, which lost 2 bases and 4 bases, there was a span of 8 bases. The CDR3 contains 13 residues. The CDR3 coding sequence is TGTGCCAGCAGTTACGGGGAGGGCACTGAAGCTTTCTTT. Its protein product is CASSYGEGTEAFF.

The CDR3 loop is CSVEGLAGKYEQYF. DNA for the CDR3: TGCAGCGTTGAAGGACTAGCGGGAAAGTACGAGCAGTACTTC. The chain couples TRBV29-1 to TRBJ2-7; 11 positions match TRBD2. This CDR3 spans 14 amino acids. Germline V CDR1 and CDR2: SQVTM, ANQGSEA. J was trimmed by 4 bases and V by 1 base; bases with no gene match: 3.

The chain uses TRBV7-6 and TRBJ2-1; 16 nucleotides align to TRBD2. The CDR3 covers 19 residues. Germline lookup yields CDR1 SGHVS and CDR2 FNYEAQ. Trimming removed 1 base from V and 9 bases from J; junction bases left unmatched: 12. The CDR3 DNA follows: TGTGCCAGCAGCTTAGTCACCGGGACTAGCGGGAGGGCCCTGGGTGAGCAGTTCTTC. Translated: CASSLVTGTSGRALGEQFF.

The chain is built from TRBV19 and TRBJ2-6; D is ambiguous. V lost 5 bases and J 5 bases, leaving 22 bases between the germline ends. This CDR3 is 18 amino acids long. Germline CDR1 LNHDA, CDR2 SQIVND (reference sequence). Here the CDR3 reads CASSCSRQIKSRANVLTF. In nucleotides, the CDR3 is TGTGCCAGTAGTTGTTCGCGACAAATCAAAAGTCGGGCCAACGTCCTGACTTTC.

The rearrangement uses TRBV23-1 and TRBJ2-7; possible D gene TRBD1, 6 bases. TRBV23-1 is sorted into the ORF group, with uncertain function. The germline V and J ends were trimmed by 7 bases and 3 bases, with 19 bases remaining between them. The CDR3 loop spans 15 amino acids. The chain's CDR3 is CASNPMIGQHYEQYF. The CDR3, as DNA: TGCGCCAGCAATCCGATGATAGGACAGCACTACGAGCAGTACTTC.

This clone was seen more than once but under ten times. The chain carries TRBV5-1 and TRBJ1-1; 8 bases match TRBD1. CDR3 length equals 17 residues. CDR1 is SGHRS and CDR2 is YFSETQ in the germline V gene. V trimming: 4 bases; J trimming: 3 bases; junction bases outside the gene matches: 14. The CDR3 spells CASSTRQGAGEDTEAFF. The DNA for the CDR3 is TGCGCCAGCAGCACCCGCCAGGGGGCAGGGGAAGACACTGAAGCTTTCTTT.

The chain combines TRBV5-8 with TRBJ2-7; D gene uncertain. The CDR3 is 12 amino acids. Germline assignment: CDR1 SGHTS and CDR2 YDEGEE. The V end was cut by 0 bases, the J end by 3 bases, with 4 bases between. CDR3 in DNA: TGTGCCAGCAGCTTGGAGGACTACGAGCAGTACTTC. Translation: CASSLEDYEQYF.

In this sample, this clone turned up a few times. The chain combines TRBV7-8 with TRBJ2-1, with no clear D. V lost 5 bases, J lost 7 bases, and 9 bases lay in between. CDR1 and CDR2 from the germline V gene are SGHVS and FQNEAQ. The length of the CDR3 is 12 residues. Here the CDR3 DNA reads TGTGCCAGCAGCCCAGGTTGGAATGAGCAGTTCTTC. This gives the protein CASSPGWNEQFF.

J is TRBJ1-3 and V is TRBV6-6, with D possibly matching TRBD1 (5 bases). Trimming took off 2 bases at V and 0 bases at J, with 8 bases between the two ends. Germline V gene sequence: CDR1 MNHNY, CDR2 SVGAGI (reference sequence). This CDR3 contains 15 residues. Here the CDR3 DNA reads TGTGCCAGCAGTTACGGGGGGAACTCTGGAAACACCATATATTTT. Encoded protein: CASSYGGNSGNTIYF.

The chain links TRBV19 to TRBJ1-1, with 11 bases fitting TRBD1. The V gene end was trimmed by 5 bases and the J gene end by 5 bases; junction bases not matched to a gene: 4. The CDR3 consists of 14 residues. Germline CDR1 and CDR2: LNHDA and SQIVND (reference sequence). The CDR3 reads CASSRTGGLTEAFF. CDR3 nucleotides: TGTGCCAGTAGTCGGACAGGGGGCTTAACTGAAGCTTTCTTT.